These 24 T cell receptor beta chains came from one sample sequenced in a study of T cells in Graves' hyperthyroidism and ophthalmopathy. TCR beta CDR3 region amplification was performed from RNA transcripts. During a first-round RT-PCR of the TCR CDR3, the HTBI primer set was used. TCRdb recomputed calls from the multiplex PCR reads with MiXCR, one row per CDR3 protein. The table lists about 380,000 distinct CDR3 sequences, less than 20% of them singletons. Material: blood. The receptors stem from a young man with Graves' ophthalmopathy.

This clonotype came up many times. The CDR3 loop is CSAEDGGMNTEAFF. CDR3 DNA: TGCAGTGCTGAGGACGGAGGTATGAACACTGAAGCTTTCTTT. V usage is TRBV20-1 and J usage is TRBJ1-1; D gene ambiguous. The CDR3 consists of 14 residues. Trimming took off 5 bases at V and 0 bases at J, with 13 bases between the two ends. From germline, CDR1 is DFQATT and CDR2 SNEGSKA (reference sequence).

This chain joins TRBV9 and TRBJ2-1; D not certain. The germline V and J ends were trimmed by 4 bases and 7 bases, with 9 bases remaining between them. Per germline, CDR1 SGDLS and CDR2 YYNGEE. This CDR3 comprises 12 residues. CDR3 DNA sequence: TGTGCCAGCAGCCCCAACTCAAATGAGCAGTTCTTC. It codes for CASSPNSNEQFF.

This clonotype was seen ten or more times. The rearrangement links TRBV20-1 to TRBJ1-2; possibly TRBD1 for D (6 bases). Germline V gene data show CDR1 as DFQATT and CDR2 as SNEGSKA (reference sequence). Trimming took off 3 bases at V and 3 bases at J, with 8 bases between the two ends. This CDR3 has 12 residues. CDR3 coding DNA: TGCAGTGCTAGTACAGGGCACTATGGCTACACCTTC. It translates to CSASTGHYGYTF.

The chain uses TRBV7-3 and TRBJ1-6; 9 bases are a match to TRBD1. This CDR3 spans 14 amino acids. CDR1 is SGHTA, CDR2 FQGTGA, per germline. V trimming: 2 bases; J trimming: 9 bases; junction bases outside the gene matches: 2. For the CDR3, the DNA is TGTGCCAGCAGCTTAGGGACAGGGAGTTCACCCCTCCACTTT. It translates to CASSLGTGSSPLHF.

This clonotype has at least ten counts. V usage is TRBV12-3 or TRBV12-4 and J usage is TRBJ2-2; D gene unclear. V lost 6 bases and J lost 4, with 15 bases in between. The CDR3 consists of 15 residues. The chain's CDR3 is CASRLPTLTTGELFF. In nucleotides, the CDR3 is TGTGCCAGCAGGCTACCGACACTAACCACCGGGGAGCTGTTTTTT.

This clonotype has a count of ten or more. This chain links TRBV3-1 with TRBJ2-7; 12 bases line up with TRBD2. Trimming took 0 bases from V and 1 from J; bases not matched to a gene: 4. The CDR3 spans 17 residues. The germline V gene has CDR1 LGHDT and CDR2 YNNKEL (reference sequence). The CDR3 is CASSQDLTSGGSYEQYF. Here the CDR3 DNA reads TGTGCCAGCAGCCAAGATCTAACTAGCGGGGGGTCCTACGAGCAGTACTTC.

This clonotype was observed many times. The junction and the germline gene differ at one end; a read error may be behind it. The chain has TRBV2 and TRBJ1-2; 10 bases agree with TRBD1. This CDR3 region has 14 residues. The V gene's germline CDR1 is SNHLY and CDR2 FYNNEI. The CDR3: CASREGTGDRGYTF. CDR3 sequence (DNA): TGTGCCAGCAGGGAAGGGACAGGGGATCGGGGCTACACCTTC.

This clonotype has a count of ten or more. This chain connects TRBV3-1 to TRBJ1-2; tentatively, D is TRBD1 (6 bases). V dropped 1 base and J dropped 8 bases, with 14 bases sitting between them. This CDR3 contains 14 residues. The germline CDR1 and CDR2 sequences are LGHDT and YNNKEL (reference sequence). CDR3 DNA: TGTGCCAGCAGCCAAGGACAGGACCCCTTCGGCTACACCTTC. It translates to CASSQGQDPFGYTF.

The table lists this clonotype with many counts. The rearrangement links TRBV20-1 to TRBJ2-7; D may be TRBD1 or TRBD2 (5 bases each). Trimming took off 3 bases at V and 7 bases at J, with 19 bases between the two ends. From germline, CDR1 is DFQATT and CDR2 SNEGSKA (reference sequence). The CDR3 covers 14 residues. The CDR3 DNA is TGCAGTGCTAGGCCGGACACCACTCGGGGTGAGCAGTACTTC. Translating it yields CSARPDTTRGEQYF.

This clonotype was seen more than once but under ten times. The chain has TRBV15 and TRBJ2-1, with D possibly TRBD2 on 7 matching bases. V was trimmed by 0 bases and J by 9 bases, leaving 12 bases between them. Germline CDR1 LNHNV, CDR2 YYDKDF (reference sequence). This CDR3 is built from 14 residues. CDR3 bases: TGTGCCACCAGCAGAGAGCGGGGGCGGGGTGAGCAGTTCTTC. Protein: CATSRERGRGEQFF.

This clonotype appeared many times. The rearrangement uses TRBV20-1 and TRBJ2-1; 9 bases are shared with TRBD2. Germline V gives CDR1 DFQATT, CDR2 SNEGSKA (reference sequence). The CDR3 totals 13 residues. CDR3 bases: TGCAGCGTCAAAGCGGGGGGCTACAATGAGCAGTTCTTC. This translates into CSVKAGGYNEQFF.

There are a few counts of this clonotype. Written as DNA, the CDR3 is TGTGCCAGCAGCTTAGAGGGAAGCCAGAACTATGGCTACACCTTC. Its translation: CASSLEGSQNYGYTF. The chain has TRBV13 and TRBJ1-2; no firm D call. Per germline, CDR1 PRHDT and CDR2 FYEKMQ (reference sequence). The CDR3 runs 15 residues. V dropped 1 base and J dropped 2 bases, with 11 bases sitting between them.

As for this clonotype: One junction end does not reproduce the germline sequence, and a read error may be involved. The V call is TRBV19, the J call TRBJ1-1; tentatively, D is TRBD1 (5 bases). In germline, CDR1 is LNHDA, CDR2 SQIVND (reference sequence). This CDR3 region has 14 residues. CDR3 in DNA: TGTGACAGTACCGACAGCCGCATGAACACTGAAGCTTTCTTT. It translates to CDSTDSRMNTEAFF.

In this sample, this clonotype turned up many times. This rearrangement joins TRBV3-1 to TRBJ1-1, with D uncertain. The germline V and J ends were trimmed by 5 bases and 1 base, with 11 bases remaining between them. The V gene's germline CDR1 is LGHDT and CDR2 YNNKEL (reference sequence). The CDR3 consists of 14 residues. The CDR3 sequence is CASSYLQGNTEAFF. The DNA of the CDR3 is TGTGCCAGCAGCTACCTACAAGGGAACACTGAAGCTTTCTTT.

This clonotype was counted ten times or more. The rearrangement uses TRBV6-5 and TRBJ1-1; 8 positions agree with TRBD1. Germline CDR1 MNHEY, CDR2 SVGAGI. V was clipped by 4 bases and J by 6 bases; unmatched bases: 10. The CDR3 is 15 amino acids. The CDR3 is CASSSSTGDLAEAFF. The DNA for the CDR3 is TGTGCCAGCAGTTCCTCGACAGGGGACCTGGCTGAAGCTTTCTTT.

This clonotype was picked up many times. The CDR3 loop is CASSWQGTPPIEQYF. For the CDR3, the DNA is TGTGCCAGCAGCTGGCAGGGGACACCTCCTATTGAGCAGTACTTC. The chain couples TRBV7-6 to TRBJ2-7; TRBD1 might be the D (6 bases). The V end was cut by 4 bases, the J end by 7 bases, with 20 bases between. Looked up from germline, CDR1 is SGHVS and CDR2 is FNYEAQ. This CDR3 is 15 amino acids long.

The chain has TRBV4-1 and TRBJ2-3, with TRBD2 identical over 9 bases. The CDR3 is 16 amino acids. J gave up 1 base and V 4 bases, and 6 bases lay outside the gene matches. CDR1 and CDR2 from the germline V gene are MGHRA and YSYEKL. The CDR3 region has the DNA TGCGCCAGCAGCCTTACTGTAGCGGGGGGCACAGATACGCAGTATTTT. This sequence encodes CASSLTVAGGTDTQYF.

This clonotype was counted a few times. V and J are TRBV6-1 and TRBJ1-5; 7 nucleotides align to TRBD1. This CDR3 has 18 residues. Germline V gene lookup returns CDR1 MNHNS and CDR2 SASEGT. Losses at the gene ends were 6 bases for V and 0 bases for J; bases not matched to a gene: 14. The CDR3 DNA reads TGTGCCAGCAGCCCTGACCGGGACAGCTTCTATAGCAATCAGCCCCAGCATTTT. Translating it yields CASSPDRDSFYSNQPQHF.

The chain couples TRBV10-3 to TRBJ1-5; no firm D call. Germline-derived CDR1 and CDR2 are ENHRY and SYGVKD. The CDR3 runs 13 residues. V was shortened by 10 bases and J by 2 bases, with 12 bases between the two germline ends. CDR3 bases: TGTGCCACCGCACCGGGCGGCAATCAGCCCCAGCATTTT. This codes for CATAPGGNQPQHF.

The chain recombines TRBV4-1 with TRBJ2-7; 7 bases are a match to TRBD2. This CDR3 has 16 amino acids. Germline V CDR1 and CDR2: MGHRA, YSYEKL. V shed 3 bases, J shed 7 bases, and the junction held 15 bases outside the gene matches. The DNA of the CDR3 is TGCGCCAGCAGCCAGTTTGCCGGGACTAACTTTAGAGAGCAGTACTTC. Translating gives CASSQFAGTNFREQYF.

The V call is TRBV9, the J call TRBJ2-2; 7 nucleotides line up with TRBD1. This CDR3 has 18 amino acids. Trimming cost V 4 bases and J 1 base; bases outside gene matches: 13. Germline V gene lookup returns CDR1 SGDLS and CDR2 YYNGEE. In DNA form, the CDR3 reads TGTGCCAGCAGCCCGCCAGCCTCCCGGGACAGGAACACCGGGGAGCTGTTTTTT. Amino acids: CASSPPASRDRNTGELFF.

This clonotype was seen at least ten times. CDR3 bases: TGTGCCAGCAGCTTACAGCAGGGGAACTCACCCCTCCACTTT. It specifies CASSLQQGNSPLHF. The chain recombines TRBV7-9 with TRBJ1-6, with D tentatively TRBD1 (6 bases). Trimming cost V 2 bases and J 10 bases, with 12 bases left between them. The CDR3 covers 14 residues. CDR1 and CDR2 (germline): SEHNR, FQNEAQ (reference sequence).

This clonotype has at least ten counts. The chain recombines TRBV10-1 with TRBJ2-7; 9 nucleotides agree with TRBD1. The junction had 6 bases not matched to a gene; V was cut back by 5 bases and J by 4 bases. The CDR3 is made up of 14 amino acids. CDR1 and CDR2 (germline): WNHNN, SYGVQD (reference sequence). CDR3 region: CASSYGTGPYEQYF. CDR3 nucleotides: TGCGCCAGCAGTTACGGGACAGGGCCGTACGAGCAGTACTTC.

Note on this clonotype: Relative to the germline gene, one junction end is altered; a read error may explain this. The chain employs TRBV10-3 and TRBJ1-1, with D possibly TRBD1 on 6 matching bases. The CDR3 extends over 15 amino acids. Germline CDR1 and CDR2: ENHRY and SYGVKD. CDR3 amino acids: CASHNPTGRGLEASF. The CDR3 DNA reads TGTGCCAGCCATAACCCCACAGGGCGGGGGCTTGAAGCTTCCTTT.